This T cell receptor (beta chain) emerged from a study of cytomegalovirus exposure and HLA in healthy donors. This CDR3 is built from 16 residues. From germline, CDR1 is ENHRY and CDR2 SYGVKD. The trim removed 4 bases at V and 10 bases at J, leaving 12 bases unmatched. General study findings and limits: Later work found most CMV-associated TCR beta chains apparently HLA-restricted. The productive fraction for most TCR beta V segments was about 87% or about 30% in an earlier analysis. Cytomegalovirus-associated TCR beta chains were listed, numbering under 200.

As concerns this clone: Its antigen is as yet unknown.

PCR amplification relied on 60 Vbeta primers (plus 13 Jbeta primers). TCRdb's copy holds only in-frame clones and misses some; the assay was immunoSEQ multiplex PCR. The specimen's table records more than 45,000 clones. The genes are TRBV10-3 and TRBJ2-1; 11 positions agree with TRBD2. The specimen was PBMCs. This receptor was identified in a woman aged 40-49 years in good health and CMV-seronegative. Here the CDR3 DNA reads TGTGCCATCAGTGCAATTACTAGCGGGGGCGTCGGGGAGCAGTTCTTC. Translated, it gives CAISAITSGGVGEQFF.